This is a list of T cell receptor beta chains from one sample in a study of radiation and T cells in renal cell carcinoma. Clones were sequenced by immunoSEQ multiplex PCR, and TCRdb holds only the in-frame ones, with some missing. Of 150,000 or so clones listed, 88% are singletons. The sequenced sample was blood, obtained from a patient whose treatment included radiotherapy and nephrectomy. Source of these receptors: a woman between 65 and 79 years old with renal cell carcinoma. The CDR3 runs from the conserved cysteine through the conserved F or W. The D gene is left open where the match is weak. Rows may omit the clone size; those that give it use once, few, many or a size class.

size: NA
D: NA
J: TRBJ2-1
V: TRBV6-5
DNA: TGTGCCAGCAACCGGGCCGGGCCATACAATGAGCAGTTCTTC
CDR3: CASNRAGPYNEQFF

size: NA
D: TRBD1
J: TRBJ2-7
V: TRBV10-3
DNA: TGTGCCACCGGGACAGCCTTACTCGGCGAGCAGTACTTC
CDR3: CATGTALLGEQYF

size: NA
D: NA
J: TRBJ2-5
V: TRBV30
DNA: TGTGCCTGGGGAGCGTCAGAGACCCAGTACTTC
CDR3: CAWGASETQYF

size: NA
D: TRBD1
J: TRBJ2-7
V: TRBV10-3
DNA: TGTGCCATCACCCGAGACAGGGGGAACTACGAGCAGTACTTC
CDR3: CAITRDRGNYEQYF

size: few
D: TRBD2
J: TRBJ2-7
V: TRBV27
DNA: TGTGCCAGCAGTTTAGCGGGGGGCCCCTACGAGCAGTACTTC
CDR3: CASSLAGGPYEQYF

size: once
D: NA
J: TRBJ1-2
V: TRBV5-1
DNA: TGCGCCAGCAGATCTGACACGCCGTATGGCTACACCTTC
CDR3: CASRSDTPYGYTF

size: NA
D: NA
J: TRBJ2-1
V: TRBV9
DNA: TGTGCCAGCAGCGTGTTACAGGGCCCCTACAATGAGCAGTTCTTC
CDR3: CASSVLQGPYNEQFF

size: NA
D: NA
J: TRBJ2-1
V: TRBV6-6
DNA: TGTGCCAGCACCTCCGGGGGTAGCAATGAGCAGTTCTTC
CDR3: CASTSGGSNEQFF

size: NA
D: TRBD2
J: TRBJ2-7
V: TRBV28
DNA: TGTGCCAGCACCTCGCCGGGACTAGCGAACGAGCAGTACTTC
CDR3: CASTSPGLANEQYF

size: NA
D: NA
J: TRBJ2-3
V: TRBV5-1
DNA: TGCGCCAGCAGCTCGGCTGGCGCCCCTAGCACAGATACGCAGTATTTT
CDR3: CASSSAGAPSTDTQYF

size: NA
D: NA
J: TRBJ1-1
V: TRBV29-1
DNA: TGCAGCGTTGAAGAGGGCCACACTGAAGCTTTCTTT
CDR3: CSVEEGHTEAFF

size: once
D: TRBD2
J: TRBJ2-5
V: TRBV27
DNA: TGTGCCAGCAGTCGAGCGGGGGAGACCCAGTACTTC
CDR3: CASSRAGETQYF

size: NA
D: NA
J: TRBJ1-2
V: TRBV28
DNA: TGTGCCAGCAGAACCGGGACGGAGTATGGCTACACCTTC
CDR3: CASRTGTEYGYTF

size: NA
D: NA
J: TRBJ2-7
V: TRBV11-2
DNA: TGTGCCAGCAGCTTATACCGCAACACCTACGAGCAGTACTTC
CDR3: CASSLYRNTYEQYF

size: NA
D: NA
J: TRBJ1-1
V: TRBV6-1
DNA: TGTGCCAGCAGTGTAGCTGCGGGGGGGACTGAAGCTTTCTTT
CDR3: CASSVAAGGTEAFF

size: NA
D: NA
J: TRBJ2-2
V: TRBV9
DNA: TGTGCCAGCAGCGTAGCATTAGCGCTGAACACCGGGGAGCTGTTTTTT
CDR3: CASSVALALNTGELFF

size: NA
D: NA
J: TRBJ1-2
V: TRBV6-5
DNA: TGTGCCAGCAGTTACTCGAATCAGGGGACTGGCTACACCTTC
CDR3: CASSYSNQGTGYTF

size: NA
D: NA
J: TRBJ2-3
V: TRBV28
DNA: TGTGCCAGCAGTACCACAGTCCCAGATACGCAGTATTTT
CDR3: CASSTTVPDTQYF

size: NA
D: TRBD1
J: TRBJ2-7
V: TRBV5-1
DNA: TGCGCCAGCAGCTTGGGAGGGGACAGCCACTCCTACGAGCAGTACTTC
CDR3: CASSLGGDSHSYEQYF

size: NA
D: NA
J: TRBJ1-5
V: TRBV28
DNA: TGTGCCAGCAGTTCAGGGGCGGTTCGCAATCAGCCCCAGCATTTT
CDR3: CASSSGAVRNQPQHF

size: NA
D: NA
J: TRBJ1-1
V: TRBV18
DNA: TGTGCCAGCTCACCGGGGGGTGACACTGAAGCTTTCTTT
CDR3: CASSPGGDTEAFF

size: few
D: NA
J: TRBJ1-5
V: TRBV19
DNA: TGTGCCAGTAGTATGACAGGAAGGTTGCCCCAGCATTTT
CDR3: CASSMTGRLPQHF

size: NA
D: NA
J: TRBJ2-1
V: TRBV5-1
DNA: TGCGCCAGCAGCCGCCGGGAAGGGGATGAGCAGTTCTTC
CDR3: CASSRREGDEQFF

size: NA
D: NA
J: TRBJ1-1
V: TRBV15
DNA: TGTGCCACCAGCAGAGATCTAACTGGGGGAACTGAAGCTTTCTTT
CDR3: CATSRDLTGGTEAFF

size: NA
D: NA
J: TRBJ1-2
V: TRBV28
DNA: TGTGCCAGCAGTGTAACACAGGGCCCGTATGGCTACACCTTC
CDR3: CASSVTQGPYGYTF

size: NA
D: NA
J: TRBJ1-6
V: TRBV30
DNA: TGTGCCTGGAGTACTACAGGAGGTAATTCACCCCTCCACTTT
CDR3: CAWSTTGGNSPLHF

size: few
D: NA
J: TRBJ1-1
V: TRBV30
DNA: TGTGCCTGGAGTCTTTCACCAGACACTGAAGCTTTCTTT
CDR3: CAWSLSPDTEAFF

size: once
D: TRBD1
J: TRBJ2-3
V: TRBV27
DNA: TGTGCCAGCAGTTTACAGGGGGACGGCACAGATACGCAGTATTTT
CDR3: CASSLQGDGTDTQYF

size: NA
D: TRBD2
J: TRBJ2-7
V: TRBV7-2
DNA: TGTGCCAGCAACCTAGCGGGGGGGCACGAGCAGTACTTC
CDR3: CASNLAGGHEQYF

size: NA
D: NA
J: TRBJ2-7
V: TRBV6-5
DNA: TGTGCCAGCAGTTACTGGTCCAGTAACGAGCAGTACTTC
CDR3: CASSYWSSNEQYF

size: NA
D: NA
J: TRBJ2-5
V: TRBV7-2
DNA: TGTGCCAGCAGCTTAGGTGCTGCTTCTCGGGAGACCCAGTACTTC
CDR3: CASSLGAASRETQYF

size: NA
D: NA
J: TRBJ1-1
V: TRBV6-5
DNA: TGTGCCAGCAGTTACAAAGGGAACACTGAAGCTTTCTTT
CDR3: CASSYKGNTEAFF

size: NA
D: NA
J: TRBJ1-2
V: TRBV28
DNA: TGTGCCAGCAGTTCACAGGGTTACTATGGCTACACCTTC
CDR3: CASSSQGYYGYTF

size: NA
D: TRBD1
J: TRBJ1-2
V: TRBV19
DNA: TGTGCCAGTAGTATAGATGGGACAGGGGCAACCTATGGCTACACCTTC
CDR3: CASSIDGTGATYGYTF

size: NA
D: NA
J: TRBJ1-2
V: TRBV28
DNA: TGTGCCAGCAGTTTGCTTGGGGCAGGTTGGTTGGATGGCTACACCTTC
CDR3: CASSLLGAGWLDGYTF

size: once
D: NA
J: TRBJ2-2
V: TRBV6-1
DNA: TGTGCCAGCAGTGAAAGGAGGAGGACGGGTACGAACACCGGGGAGCTGTTTTTT
CDR3: CASSERRRTGTNTGELFF

size: NA
D: NA
J: TRBJ1-6
V: TRBV2
DNA: TGTGCCAGCAGAGGTGGGGCACAGGGTGGGACACCCCTCCACTTT
CDR3: CASRGGAQGGTPLHF

size: NA
D: TRBD2
J: TRBJ2-1
V: TRBV4-1
DNA: TGCGCCAGCGGGGCATTCCTAGCGGGGGGGCGGAATGAGCAGTTCTTC
CDR3: CASGAFLAGGRNEQFF

size: NA
D: TRBD1
J: TRBJ2-5
V: TRBV5-1
DNA: TGCGCCAGCAGCGAGGGGACAGCCGTAACTCAAGAGACCCAGTACTTC
CDR3: CASSEGTAVTQETQYF

size: NA
D: NA
J: TRBJ1-2
V: TRBV7-9
DNA: TGTGCCAGCAGCTTAGACCGGGTTGGAATCTATGGCTACACCTTC
CDR3: CASSLDRVGIYGYTF

size: NA
D: TRBD2
J: TRBJ2-3
V: TRBV4-1
DNA: TGCGCCAGCAGCCTTCGACTAGCGGGGGCTCTACTAGGAACGGGAGATACGCAGTATTTT
CDR3: CASSLRLAGALLGTGDTQYF

size: NA
D: NA
J: TRBJ1-1
V: TRBV28
DNA: TGTGCCAGCAGTTTGGGGCAGAAGTACACTGAAGCTTTCTTT
CDR3: CASSLGQKYTEAFF

size: NA
D: TRBD1
J: TRBJ1-5
V: TRBV7-2
DNA: TGTGCCAGCAGCCCGACAGGGGGCAACCAGCCCCAGCATTTT
CDR3: CASSPTGGNQPQHF

size: NA
D: TRBD2
J: TRBJ2-1
V: TRBV5-1
DNA: TGCGCCAGCAGCTTGGAACTAGCGGGGGGGAATGAGCAGTTCTTC
CDR3: CASSLELAGGNEQFF

size: few
D: NA
J: TRBJ1-1
V: TRBV30
DNA: TGTGCCTGGAGTGTTCCCGGGAGAAAACAGAACACTGAAGCTTTCTTT
CDR3: CAWSVPGRKQNTEAFF

size: NA
D: NA
J: TRBJ2-6
V: TRBV14
DNA: TGTGCCACCAGGAGCTCTGGGGCCAACGTCCTGACTTTC
CDR3: CATRSSGANVLTF

size: NA
D: NA
J: TRBJ2-7
V: TRBV7-9
DNA: TGTGCCAGTGGATGGGAAGTTTCCTACGAGCAGTACTTC
CDR3: CASGWEVSYEQYF

size: NA
D: NA
J: TRBJ2-7
V: TRBV7-8
DNA: TGTGCCAGCAGCTTAGGACAGGTCTCCTACGAGCAGTACTTC
CDR3: CASSLGQVSYEQYF

size: NA
D: TRBD2
J: TRBJ2-7
V: TRBV9
DNA: TGTGCCAGCAGCGGCGTAGCGGGGGGGCCGGGAGAGCAGTACTTC
CDR3: CASSGVAGGPGEQYF

size: NA
D: TRBD1
J: TRBJ1-2
V: TRBV5-1
DNA: TGCGCCAGCAGCTTGGAAGGGACAGCTTATGGCTACACCTTC
CDR3: CASSLEGTAYGYTF

size: NA
D: TRBD2
J: TRBJ2-2
V: TRBV5-1
DNA: TGCGCCAGCAGCTTGTCTAGCGGGGGCCGAAACACCGGGGAGCTGTTTTTT
CDR3: CASSLSSGGRNTGELFF

size: NA
D: NA
J: TRBJ1-2
V: TRBV2
DNA: TGTGCCAGCAGCGACCGACAGTATGGCTACACCTTC
CDR3: CASSDRQYGYTF

size: NA
D: NA
J: TRBJ1-3
V: TRBV14
DNA: TGTGCCAGCAGCCAAGATTTTCGGGGCCCCTACTCTGGAAACACCATATATTTT
CDR3: CASSQDFRGPYSGNTIYF

size: NA
D: TRBD1
J: TRBJ1-2
V: TRBV7-9
DNA: TGTGCCAGCAGCTCACGGGACAGGGAGGTTAACTATGGCTACACCTTC
CDR3: CASSSRDREVNYGYTF

size: few
D: TRBD1
J: TRBJ2-1
V: TRBV11-3
DNA: TGTGCCAGCAGCGAAACCGGGACAGATTACAATGAGCAGTTCTTC
CDR3: CASSETGTDYNEQFF

size: NA
D: TRBD2
J: TRBJ2-7
V: TRBV5-1
DNA: TGCGCCAGCAGCATCGTGACTAGCGGAGAGCAGTACTTC
CDR3: CASSIVTSGEQYF

size: NA
D: TRBD2
J: TRBJ2-1
V: TRBV10-3
DNA: TGTGCCATCACCGCCTCGGGACTAGCCCACTACAATGAGCAGTTCTTC
CDR3: CAITASGLAHYNEQFF

size: NA
D: NA
J: TRBJ1-4
V: TRBV4-2
DNA: TGTGCCAGCAGCCAAGAAGCACAGCAGAATGAAAAACTGTTTTTT
CDR3: CASSQEAQQNEKLFF

size: once
D: TRBD1
J: TRBJ1-1
V: TRBV2
DNA: TGTGCCAACGATCCGGGACAGGGGAATACTGAAGCTTTCTTT
CDR3: CANDPGQGNTEAFF

size: NA
D: NA
J: TRBJ2-2
V: TRBV7-9
DNA: TGTGCCAGCAGCTTAGACACCGGGGAGCTGTTTTTT
CDR3: CASSLDTGELFF